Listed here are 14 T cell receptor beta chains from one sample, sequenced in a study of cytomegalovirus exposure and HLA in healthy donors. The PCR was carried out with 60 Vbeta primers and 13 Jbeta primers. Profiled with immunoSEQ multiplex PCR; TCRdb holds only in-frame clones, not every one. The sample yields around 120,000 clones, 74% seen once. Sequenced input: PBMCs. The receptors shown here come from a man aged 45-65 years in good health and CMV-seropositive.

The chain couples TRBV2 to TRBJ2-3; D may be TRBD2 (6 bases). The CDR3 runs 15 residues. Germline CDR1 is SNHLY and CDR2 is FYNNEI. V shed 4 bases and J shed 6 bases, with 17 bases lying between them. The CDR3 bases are TGTGCCAGCAGTGGCGGGACTTACCAACCGGATACGCAGTATTTT. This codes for CASSGGTYQPDTQYF. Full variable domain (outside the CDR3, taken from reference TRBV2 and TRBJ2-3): EPEVTQTPSHQVTQMGQEVILRCVPISNHLYFYWYRQILGQKVEFLVSFYNNEISEKSEIFDDQFSVERPDGSNFTLKIRSTKLEDSAMYFCASSGGTYQPDTQYFGPGTRLTVL.

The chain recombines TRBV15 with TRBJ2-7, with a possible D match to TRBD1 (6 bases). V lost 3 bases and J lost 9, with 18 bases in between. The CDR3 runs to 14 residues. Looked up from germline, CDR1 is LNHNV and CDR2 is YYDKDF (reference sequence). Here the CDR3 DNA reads TGTGCCACCAGCAGGGGTAGACAGGCAGGAGGGCAGTACTTC. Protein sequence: CATSRGRQAGGQYF.

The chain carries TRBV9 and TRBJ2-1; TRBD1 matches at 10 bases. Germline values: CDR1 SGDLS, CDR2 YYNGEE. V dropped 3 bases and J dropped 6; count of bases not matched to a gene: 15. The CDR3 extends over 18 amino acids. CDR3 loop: CASSDLKSGTGDSNEQFF. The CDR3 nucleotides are TGTGCCAGCAGCGATCTCAAATCCGGGACAGGGGATTCCAATGAGCAGTTCTTC.

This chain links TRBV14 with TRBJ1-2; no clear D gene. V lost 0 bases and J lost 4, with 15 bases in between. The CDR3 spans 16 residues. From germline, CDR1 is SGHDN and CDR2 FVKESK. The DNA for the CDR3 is TGTGCCAGCAGCCAAGAAGGAGGGTACCAATTCTATGGCTACACCTTC. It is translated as CASSQEGGYQFYGYTF. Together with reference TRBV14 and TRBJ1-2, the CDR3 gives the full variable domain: EAGVTQFPSHSVIEKGQTVTLRCDPISGHDNLYWYRRVMGKEIKFLLHFVKESKQDESGMPNNRFLAERTGGTYSTLKVQPAELEDSGVYFCASSQEGGYQFYGYTFGSGTRLTVV.

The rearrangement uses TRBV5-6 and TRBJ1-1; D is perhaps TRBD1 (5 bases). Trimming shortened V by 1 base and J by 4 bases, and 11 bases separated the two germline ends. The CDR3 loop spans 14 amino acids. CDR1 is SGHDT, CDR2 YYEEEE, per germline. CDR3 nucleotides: TGTGCCAGCAGCTTGTCCCCCAGGGCCACTGAAGCTTTCTTT. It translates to CASSLSPRATEAFF.

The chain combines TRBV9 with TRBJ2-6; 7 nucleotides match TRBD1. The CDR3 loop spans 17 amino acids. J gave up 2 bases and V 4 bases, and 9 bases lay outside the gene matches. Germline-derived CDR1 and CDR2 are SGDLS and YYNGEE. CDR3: CASSPYITGAGANVLTF. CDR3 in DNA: TGTGCCAGCAGCCCCTATATCACAGGGGCTGGGGCCAACGTCCTGACTTTC.

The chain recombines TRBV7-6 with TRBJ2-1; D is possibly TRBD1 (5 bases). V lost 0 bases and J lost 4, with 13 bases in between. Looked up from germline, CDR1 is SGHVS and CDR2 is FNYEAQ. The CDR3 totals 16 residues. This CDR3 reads CASSLALAGFYNEQFF. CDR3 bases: TGTGCCAGCAGCTTAGCGCTGGCAGGGTTTTACAATGAGCAGTTCTTC.

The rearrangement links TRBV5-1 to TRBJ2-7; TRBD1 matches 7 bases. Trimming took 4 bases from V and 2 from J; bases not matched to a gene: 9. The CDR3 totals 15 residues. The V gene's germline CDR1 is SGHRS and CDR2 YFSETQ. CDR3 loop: CASSENPGQTYEQYF. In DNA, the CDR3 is TGCGCCAGCAGCGAAAATCCGGGACAGACCTACGAGCAGTACTTC.

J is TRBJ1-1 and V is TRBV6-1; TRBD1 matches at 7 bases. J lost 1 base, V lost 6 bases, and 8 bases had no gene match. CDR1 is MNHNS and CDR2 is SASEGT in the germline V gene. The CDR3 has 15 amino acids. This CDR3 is CASRTSQGGNTEAFF. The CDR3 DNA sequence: TGTGCCAGCAGGACAAGCCAGGGGGGGAACACTGAAGCTTTCTTT.

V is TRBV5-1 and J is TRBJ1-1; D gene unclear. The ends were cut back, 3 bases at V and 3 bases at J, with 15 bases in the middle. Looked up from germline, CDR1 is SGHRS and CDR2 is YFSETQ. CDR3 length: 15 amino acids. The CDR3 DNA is TGCGCCAGCAGCTCGGGCGGGAGGAAGGACACTGAAGCTTTCTTT. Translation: CASSSGGRKDTEAFF.

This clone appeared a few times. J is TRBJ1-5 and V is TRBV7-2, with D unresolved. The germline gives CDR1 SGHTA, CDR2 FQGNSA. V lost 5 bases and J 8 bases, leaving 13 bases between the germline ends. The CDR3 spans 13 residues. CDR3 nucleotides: TGTGCCAGCAGCCCGACTAGTCTAGAGCCCCAGCATTTT. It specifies CASSPTSLEPQHF.

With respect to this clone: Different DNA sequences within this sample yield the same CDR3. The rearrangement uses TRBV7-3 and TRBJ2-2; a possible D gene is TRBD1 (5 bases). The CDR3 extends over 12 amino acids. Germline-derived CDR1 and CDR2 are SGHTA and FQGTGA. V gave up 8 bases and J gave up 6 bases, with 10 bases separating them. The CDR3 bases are TGTGCCAGCTCCAGGGTGGCCGGGGAGCTGTTTTTT. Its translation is CASSRVAGELFF.

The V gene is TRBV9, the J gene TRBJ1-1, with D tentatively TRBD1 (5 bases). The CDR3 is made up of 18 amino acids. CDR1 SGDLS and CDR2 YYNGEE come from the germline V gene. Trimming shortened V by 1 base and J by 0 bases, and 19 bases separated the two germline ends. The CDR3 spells CASSVQSGGELMNTEAFF. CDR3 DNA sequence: TGTGCCAGCAGCGTACAATCGGGGGGGGAGTTGATGAACACTGAAGCTTTCTTT.

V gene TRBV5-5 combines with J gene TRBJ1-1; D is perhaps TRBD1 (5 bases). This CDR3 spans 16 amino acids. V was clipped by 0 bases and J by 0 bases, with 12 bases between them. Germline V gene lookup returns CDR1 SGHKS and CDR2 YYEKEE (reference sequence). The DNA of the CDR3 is TGTGCCAGCAGCTTGGCGGGGGGGGGAATGAACACTGAAGCTTTCTTT. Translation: CASSLAGGGMNTEAFF.